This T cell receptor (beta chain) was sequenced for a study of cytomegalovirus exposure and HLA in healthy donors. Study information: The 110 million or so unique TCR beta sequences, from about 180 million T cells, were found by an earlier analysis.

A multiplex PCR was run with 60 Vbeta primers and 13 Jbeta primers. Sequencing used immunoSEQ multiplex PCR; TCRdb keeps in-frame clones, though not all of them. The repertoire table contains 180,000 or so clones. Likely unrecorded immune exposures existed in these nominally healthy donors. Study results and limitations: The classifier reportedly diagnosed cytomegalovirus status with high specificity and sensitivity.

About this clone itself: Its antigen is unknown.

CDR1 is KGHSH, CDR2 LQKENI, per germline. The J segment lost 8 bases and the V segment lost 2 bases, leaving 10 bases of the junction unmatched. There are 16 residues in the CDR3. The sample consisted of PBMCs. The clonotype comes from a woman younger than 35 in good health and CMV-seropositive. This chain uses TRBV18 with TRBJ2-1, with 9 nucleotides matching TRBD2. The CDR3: CASSPVSSGVIDEQFF. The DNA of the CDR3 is TGTGCCAGCTCACCAGTCTCTAGCGGGGTTATCGATGAGCAGTTCTTC.